A selection of T cell receptor beta chains follows, all from one sample in a study of shared clonotypes between healthy human individuals. Method: immunoSEQ multiplex PCR; TCRdb's copy keeps in-frame clones and lacks some. This table holds over 700,000 clones, around 77% found once. The sample consisted of memory CD4+ T cells sorted from blood. These receptors were obtained from a woman aged 25 to 39 in good health. CDR3s leave out the opening cysteine and the closing phenylalanine or tryptophan.

v_gene: TRBV7-6; CDR3aa: ASSLGFGQQGHKVYSGNTIY
v_gene: TRBV15; CDR3aa: ATSRYFGTSSYNEQF
v_gene: TRBV5-1; CDR3aa: ASSFRADSEAF
v_gene: TRBV30; CDR3aa: AWSSTGTQPQH
v_gene: TRBV7-6; CDR3aa: ASSRGTNTEAF
v_gene: TRBV30; CDR3aa: ALKLRRIGYT
v_gene: TRBV10-3; CDR3aa: AVGQGFQETQY
v_gene: TRBV11-1; CDR3aa: ASSFGEGTYNEQF
v_gene: TRBV6-1; CDR3aa: ASRAGTGYNEQF
v_gene: TRBV28; CDR3aa: ASSKRQGREKLF